Listed here is a single T cell receptor beta chain. This specimen includes other DNA sequences encoding the same CDR3. Method: immunoSEQ multiplex PCR; TCRdb's copy keeps in-frame clones and lacks some. This table has a few million clones, 90% to 95% appearing once. The CDR3 has 14 residues. Trimming cost V 0 bases and J 0 bases, with 3 bases left between them. The germline gives CDR1 MNHEY, CDR2 SMNVEV (reference sequence). The data stem from a study of shared clonotypes between healthy human individuals. Naivety among CD8 cells was defined by CD45RO negativity and positive CCR7 selection, thereby excluding terminally differentiated effector memory CD45RA+ cells.

Sequencing was done on a sample of naive CD8+ T cells from PBMCs. This receptor was obtained from a man aged 18 to 30 in good health. Some clones in this sample may be carry-over from other donors' samples. V usage is TRBV27 and J usage is TRBJ2-1; D remains ambiguous. The CDR3 sequence is CASSLSNSYNEQFF. The DNA for the CDR3 is TGTGCCAGCAGTTTATCGAACTCCTACAATGAGCAGTTCTTC.